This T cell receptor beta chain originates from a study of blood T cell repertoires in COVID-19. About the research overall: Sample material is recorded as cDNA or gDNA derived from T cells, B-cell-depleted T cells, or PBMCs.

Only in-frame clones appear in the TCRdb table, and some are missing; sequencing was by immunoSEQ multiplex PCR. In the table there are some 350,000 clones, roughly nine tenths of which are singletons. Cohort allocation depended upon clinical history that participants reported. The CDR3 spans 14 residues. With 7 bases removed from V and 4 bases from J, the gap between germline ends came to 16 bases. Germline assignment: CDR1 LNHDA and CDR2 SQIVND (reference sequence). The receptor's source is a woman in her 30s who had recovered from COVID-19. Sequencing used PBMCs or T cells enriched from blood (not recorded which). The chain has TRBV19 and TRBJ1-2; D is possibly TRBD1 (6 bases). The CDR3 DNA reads TGTGCCAGTATAGATGGGCAGGGGAGCTATGGCTACACCTTC. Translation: CASIDGQGSYGYTF.